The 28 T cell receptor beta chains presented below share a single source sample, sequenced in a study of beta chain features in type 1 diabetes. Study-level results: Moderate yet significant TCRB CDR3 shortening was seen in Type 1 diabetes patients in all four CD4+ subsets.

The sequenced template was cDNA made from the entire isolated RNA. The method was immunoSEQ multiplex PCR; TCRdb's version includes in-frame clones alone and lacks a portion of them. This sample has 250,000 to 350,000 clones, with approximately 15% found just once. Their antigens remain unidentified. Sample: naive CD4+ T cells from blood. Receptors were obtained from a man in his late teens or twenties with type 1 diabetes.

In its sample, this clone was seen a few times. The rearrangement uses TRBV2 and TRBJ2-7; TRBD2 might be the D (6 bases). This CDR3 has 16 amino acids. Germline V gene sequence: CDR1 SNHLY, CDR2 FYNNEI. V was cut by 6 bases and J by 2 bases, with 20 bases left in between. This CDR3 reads CASRELTGVRAYEQYF. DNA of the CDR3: TGTGCCAGCAGGGAGCTTACGGGAGTTCGGGCCTACGAGCAGTACTTC. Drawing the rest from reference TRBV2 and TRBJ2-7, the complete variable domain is EPEVTQTPSHQVTQMGQEVILRCVPISNHLYFYWYRQILGQKVEFLVSFYNNEISEKSEIFDDQFSVERPDGSNFTLKIRSTKLEDSAMYFCASRELTGVRAYEQYFGPGTRLTVT.

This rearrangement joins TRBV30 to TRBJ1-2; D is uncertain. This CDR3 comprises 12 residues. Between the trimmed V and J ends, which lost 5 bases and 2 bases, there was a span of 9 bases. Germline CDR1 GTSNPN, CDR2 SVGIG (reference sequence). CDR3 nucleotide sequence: TGTGCCTGGGGAGGCATCAACTATGGCTACACCTTC. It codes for CAWGGINYGYTF.

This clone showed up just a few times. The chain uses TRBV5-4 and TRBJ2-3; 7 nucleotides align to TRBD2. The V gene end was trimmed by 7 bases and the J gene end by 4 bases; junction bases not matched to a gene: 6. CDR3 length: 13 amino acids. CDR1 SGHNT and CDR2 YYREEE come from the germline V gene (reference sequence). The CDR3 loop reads CASGEGPPDTQYF. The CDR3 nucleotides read TGTGCCAGCGGGGAGGGTCCGCCAGATACGCAGTATTTT.

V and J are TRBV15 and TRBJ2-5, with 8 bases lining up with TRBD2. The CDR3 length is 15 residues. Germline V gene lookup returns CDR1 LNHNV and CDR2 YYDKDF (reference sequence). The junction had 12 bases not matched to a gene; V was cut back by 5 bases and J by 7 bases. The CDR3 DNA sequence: TGTGCCACCAGCCGCAACGGGGGGGCGCTCGGGACCCAGTACTTC. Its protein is CATSRNGGALGTQYF. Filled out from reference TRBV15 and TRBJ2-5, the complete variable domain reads DAMVIQNPRYQVTQFGKPVTLSCSQTLNHNVMYWYQQKSSQAPKLLFHYYDKDFNNEADTPDNFQSRRPNTSFCFLDIRSPGLGDTAMYLCATSRNGGALGTQYFGPGTRLLVL.

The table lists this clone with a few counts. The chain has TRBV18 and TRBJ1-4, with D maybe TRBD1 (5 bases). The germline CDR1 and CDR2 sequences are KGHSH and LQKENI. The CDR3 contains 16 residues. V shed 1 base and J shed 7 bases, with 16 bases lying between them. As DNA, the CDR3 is TGTGCCAGCTCACCACGGGAGGGGCCGCGGGGTGAAAAACTGTTTTTT. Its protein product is CASSPREGPRGEKLFF.

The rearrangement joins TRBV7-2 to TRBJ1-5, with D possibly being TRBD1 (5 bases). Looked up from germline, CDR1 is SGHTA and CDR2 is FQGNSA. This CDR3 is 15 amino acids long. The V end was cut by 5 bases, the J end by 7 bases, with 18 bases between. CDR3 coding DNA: TGTGCCAGCAGCCGTGGGGGGGAACTCGGGCAGCCCCAGCATTTT. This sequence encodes CASSRGGELGQPQHF.

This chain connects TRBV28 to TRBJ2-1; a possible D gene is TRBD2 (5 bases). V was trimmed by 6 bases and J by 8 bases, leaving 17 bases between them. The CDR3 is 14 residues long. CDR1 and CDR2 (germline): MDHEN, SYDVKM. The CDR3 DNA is TGTGCCAGCAGCCTCCGGACTTTGCTCCATGAGCAGTTCTTC. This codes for CASSLRTLLHEQFF. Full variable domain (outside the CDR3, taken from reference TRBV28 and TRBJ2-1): DVKVTQSSRYLVKRTGEKVFLECVQDMDHENMFWYRQDPGLGLRLIYFSYDVKMKEKGDIPEGYSVSREKKERFSLILESASTNQTSMYLCASSLRTLLHEQFFGPGTRLTVL.

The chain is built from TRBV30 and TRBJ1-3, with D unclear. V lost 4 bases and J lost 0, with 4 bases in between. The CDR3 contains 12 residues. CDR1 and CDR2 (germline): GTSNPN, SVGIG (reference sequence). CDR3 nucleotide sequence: TGTGCCTGGACCTTCTCTGGAAACACCATATATTTT. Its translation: CAWTFSGNTIYF.

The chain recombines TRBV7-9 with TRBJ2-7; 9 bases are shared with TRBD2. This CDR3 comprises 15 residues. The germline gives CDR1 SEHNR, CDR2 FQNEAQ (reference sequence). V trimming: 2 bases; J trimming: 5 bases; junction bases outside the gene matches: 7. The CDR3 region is CASSLQRGVHNEQYF. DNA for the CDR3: TGTGCCAGCAGCTTACAGCGGGGGGTTCACAACGAGCAGTACTTC.

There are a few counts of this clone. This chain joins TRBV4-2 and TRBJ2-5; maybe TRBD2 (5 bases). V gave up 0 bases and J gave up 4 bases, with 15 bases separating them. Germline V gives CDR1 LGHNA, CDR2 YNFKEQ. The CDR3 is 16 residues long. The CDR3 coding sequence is TGTGCCAGCAGCCAAGATGGTTCTAGCTCTGGAGAGACCCAGTACTTC. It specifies CASSQDGSSSGETQYF.

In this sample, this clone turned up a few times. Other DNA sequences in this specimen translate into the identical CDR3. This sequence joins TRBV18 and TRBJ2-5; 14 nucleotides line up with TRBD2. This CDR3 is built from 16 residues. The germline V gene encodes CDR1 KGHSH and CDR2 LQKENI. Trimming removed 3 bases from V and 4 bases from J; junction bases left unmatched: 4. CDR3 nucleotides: TGTGCCAGCTCACCGGGACTAGCGGGAGAAGGAGAGACCCAGTACTTC. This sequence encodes CASSPGLAGEGETQYF.

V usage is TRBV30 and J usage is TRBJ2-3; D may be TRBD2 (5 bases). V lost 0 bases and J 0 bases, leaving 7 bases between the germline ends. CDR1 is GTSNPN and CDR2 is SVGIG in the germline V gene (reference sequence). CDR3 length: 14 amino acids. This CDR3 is CAWSVSGSTDTQYF. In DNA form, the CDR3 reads TGTGCCTGGAGTGTGAGCGGTAGCACAGATACGCAGTATTTT.

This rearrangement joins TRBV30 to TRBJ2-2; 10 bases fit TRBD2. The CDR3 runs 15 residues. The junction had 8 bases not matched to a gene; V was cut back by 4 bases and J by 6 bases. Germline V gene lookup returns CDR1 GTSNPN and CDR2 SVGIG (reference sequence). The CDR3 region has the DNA TGTGCCTGGACGAGGGGGACTAGCGTTCCCGGGGAGCTGTTTTTT. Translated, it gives CAWTRGTSVPGELFF. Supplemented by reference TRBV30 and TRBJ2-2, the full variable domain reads SQTIHQWPATLVQPVGSPLSLECTVEGTSNPNLYWYRQAAGRGLQLLFYSVGIGQISSEVPQNLSASRPQDRQFILSSKKLLLSDSGFYLCAWTRGTSVPGELFFGEGSRLTVL.

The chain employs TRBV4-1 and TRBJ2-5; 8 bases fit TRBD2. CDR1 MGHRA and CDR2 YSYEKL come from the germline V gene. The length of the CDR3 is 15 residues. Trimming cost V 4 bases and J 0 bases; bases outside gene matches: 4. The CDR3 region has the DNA TGCGCCAGCAGCCCTAGCGGGCGCTACCAAGAGACCCAGTACTTC. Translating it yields CASSPSGRYQETQYF.

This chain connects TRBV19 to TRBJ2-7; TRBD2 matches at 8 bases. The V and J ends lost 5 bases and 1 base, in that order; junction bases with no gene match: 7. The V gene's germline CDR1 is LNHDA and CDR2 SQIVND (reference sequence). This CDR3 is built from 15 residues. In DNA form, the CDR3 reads TGTGCCAGTAGTCAGGGGACTAGTTCATCCTACGAGCAGTACTTC. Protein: CASSQGTSSSYEQYF. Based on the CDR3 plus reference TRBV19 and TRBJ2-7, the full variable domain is DGGITQSPKYLFRKEGQNVTLSCEQNLNHDAMYWYRQDPGQGLRLIYYSQIVNDFQKGDIAEGYSVSREKKESFPLTVTSAQKNPTAFYLCASSQGTSSSYEQYFGPGTRLTVT.

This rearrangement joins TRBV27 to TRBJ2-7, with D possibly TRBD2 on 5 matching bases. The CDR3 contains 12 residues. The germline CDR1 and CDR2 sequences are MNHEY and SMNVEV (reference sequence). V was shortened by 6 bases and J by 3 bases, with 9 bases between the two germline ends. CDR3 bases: TGTGCCAGCAGAGCGGCTATCTACGAGCAGTACTTC. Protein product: CASRAAIYEQYF.

CDR3 in amino acids: CASSQLAGSGWTQYF. CDR3 sequence (DNA): TGTGCCAGCAGCCAATTAGCGGGATCCGGTTGGACCCAGTACTTC. The chain couples TRBV7-2 to TRBJ2-5, with 8 nucleotides matching TRBD2. Trimming took 5 bases from V and 7 from J; bases not matched to a gene: 12. This CDR3 has 15 residues. CDR1 SGHTA and CDR2 FQGNSA come from the germline V gene.

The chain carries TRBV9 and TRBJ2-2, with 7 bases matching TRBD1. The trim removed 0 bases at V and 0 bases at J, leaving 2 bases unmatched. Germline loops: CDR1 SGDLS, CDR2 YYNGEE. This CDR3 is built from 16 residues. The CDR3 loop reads CASSVGGTANTGELFF. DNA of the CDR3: TGTGCCAGCAGCGTAGGAGGGACAGCGAACACCGGGGAGCTGTTTTTT.

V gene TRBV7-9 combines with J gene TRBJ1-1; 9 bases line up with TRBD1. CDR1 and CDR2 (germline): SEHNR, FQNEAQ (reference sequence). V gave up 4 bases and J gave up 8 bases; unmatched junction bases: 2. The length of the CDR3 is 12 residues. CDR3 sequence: CASSSDRGEAFF. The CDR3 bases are TGTGCCAGCAGCTCGGACAGGGGAGAAGCTTTCTTT. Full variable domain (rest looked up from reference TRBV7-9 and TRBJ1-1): DTGVSQNPRHKITKRGQNVTFRCDPISEHNRLYWYRQTLGQGPEFLTYFQNEAQLEKSRLLSDRFSAERPKGSFSTLEIQRTEQGDSAMYLCASSSDRGEAFFGQGTRLTVV.

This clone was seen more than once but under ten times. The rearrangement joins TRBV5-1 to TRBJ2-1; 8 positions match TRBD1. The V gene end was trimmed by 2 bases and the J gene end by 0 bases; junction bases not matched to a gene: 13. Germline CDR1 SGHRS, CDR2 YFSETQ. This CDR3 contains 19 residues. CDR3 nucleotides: TGCGCCAGCAGCTTCCGGGACAGGCCTCAATTTAGCTCCTACAATGAGCAGTTCTTC. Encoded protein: CASSFRDRPQFSSYNEQFF.

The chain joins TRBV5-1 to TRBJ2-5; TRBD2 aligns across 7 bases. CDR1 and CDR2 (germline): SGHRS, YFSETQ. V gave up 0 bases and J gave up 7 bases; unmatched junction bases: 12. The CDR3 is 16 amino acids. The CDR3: CASSLDPVAGGGTQYF. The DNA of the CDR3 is TGCGCCAGCAGCTTGGATCCGGTAGCGGGCGGTGGGACCCAGTACTTC.

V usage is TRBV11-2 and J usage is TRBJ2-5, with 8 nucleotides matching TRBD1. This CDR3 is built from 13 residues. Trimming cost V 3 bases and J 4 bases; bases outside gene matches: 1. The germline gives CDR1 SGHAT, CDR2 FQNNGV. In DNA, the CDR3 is TGTGCCAGCAGCTTCACAGGGGGAGAGACCCAGTACTTC. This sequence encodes CASSFTGGETQYF.

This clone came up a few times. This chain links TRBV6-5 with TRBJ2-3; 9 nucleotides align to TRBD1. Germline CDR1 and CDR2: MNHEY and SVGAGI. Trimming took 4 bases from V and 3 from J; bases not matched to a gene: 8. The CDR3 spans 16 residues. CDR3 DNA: TGTGCCAGCAGTTCCCCGGGACAGGGAGGGACAGATACGCAGTATTTT. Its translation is CASSSPGQGGTDTQYF.

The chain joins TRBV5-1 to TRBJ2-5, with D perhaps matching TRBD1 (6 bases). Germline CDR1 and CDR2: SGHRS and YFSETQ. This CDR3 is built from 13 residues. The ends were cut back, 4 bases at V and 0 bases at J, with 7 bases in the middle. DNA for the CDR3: TGCGCCAGCAGCGGGGACAACCAAGAGACCCAGTACTTC. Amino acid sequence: CASSGDNQETQYF.

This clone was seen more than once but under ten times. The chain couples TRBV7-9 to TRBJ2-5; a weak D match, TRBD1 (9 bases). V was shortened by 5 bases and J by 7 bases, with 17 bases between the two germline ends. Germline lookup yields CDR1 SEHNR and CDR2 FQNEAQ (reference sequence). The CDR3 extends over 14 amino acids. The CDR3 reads CASSLAGGQGTQYF. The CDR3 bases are TGTGCCAGCAGCCTCGCGGGGGGACAGGGGACCCAGTACTTC.

Here the CDR3 DNA reads TGTGCCTGGAGAGGACAGGGAACCCAGCCCCAGCATTTT. Translating it yields CAWRGQGTQPQHF. The chain links TRBV30 to TRBJ1-5, with TRBD1 matching over 8 bases. The CDR3 sequence is 13 residues long. Germline assignment: CDR1 GTSNPN and CDR2 SVGIG (reference sequence). With 3 bases clipped from V and 7 bases from J, the junction kept 5 bases outside the gene matches. Together with reference TRBV30 and TRBJ1-5, the CDR3 gives the full variable domain: SQTIHQWPATLVQPVGSPLSLECTVEGTSNPNLYWYRQAAGRGLQLLFYSVGIGQISSEVPQNLSASRPQDRQFILSSKKLLLSDSGFYLCAWRGQGTQPQHFGDGTRLSIL.

The CDR3: CASSQESGQPQHF. For the CDR3, the DNA is TGCGCCAGCAGCCAAGAGAGCGGTCAGCCCCAGCATTTT. J is TRBJ1-5 and V is TRBV4-3; D uncertain. Germline CDR1 LGHNA, CDR2 YSLEER. Deletions cut 0 bases from V and 6 bases from J, with 6 bases between. The CDR3 has 13 residues.

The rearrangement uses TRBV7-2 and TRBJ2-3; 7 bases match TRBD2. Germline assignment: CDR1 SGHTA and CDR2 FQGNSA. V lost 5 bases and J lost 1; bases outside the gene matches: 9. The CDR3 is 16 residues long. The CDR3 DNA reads TGTGCCAGCAGCGCCGTTTGGGGGAGGGGCACAGATACGCAGTATTTT. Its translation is CASSAVWGRGTDTQYF.